This T cell receptor (beta chain) originates from a study of radiation and T cells in renal cell carcinoma. As for the study in general: Nephrectomy followed 15 Gy stereotactic body radiation by 4 weeks. The study's findings and limits: Pretreatment tumor biopsies were lacking, so baseline clonotypes are unknown.

Time point denoted: blood 2 weeks post-SBRT. Treatment denoted: 15 Gy SBRT to primary tumor, nephrectomy 4 weeks later. Blood was sampled at baseline, 2 weeks and 4 weeks after SBRT. Clear cell pathology was present in this patient's renal cell carcinoma. Germline V gives CDR1 SGHRS, CDR2 YFSETQ. CDR3 length: 14 amino acids. V dropped 6 bases and J dropped 4 bases, with 16 bases sitting between them. Only in-frame clones appear in the TCRdb table, and some are missing; sequencing was by immunoSEQ multiplex PCR. The data contain about 130,000 clones, 75% to 85% of them seen just once; the ten biggest clones take up approximately 1.9%. About this clone: Its antigen remains unknown.

This rearrangement joins TRBV5-1 to TRBJ1-1; TRBD1 might be the D (5 bases). The clonotype was recovered from a woman aged 55-70 years with renal cell carcinoma. The sequencing here drew on blood, taken from a patient whose treatment included radiotherapy and nephrectomy. The CDR3 sequence: CASTRNSGTTEAFF. The CDR3 DNA reads as TGCGCCAGCACCCGTAATTCCGGGACCACTGAAGCTTTCTTT.